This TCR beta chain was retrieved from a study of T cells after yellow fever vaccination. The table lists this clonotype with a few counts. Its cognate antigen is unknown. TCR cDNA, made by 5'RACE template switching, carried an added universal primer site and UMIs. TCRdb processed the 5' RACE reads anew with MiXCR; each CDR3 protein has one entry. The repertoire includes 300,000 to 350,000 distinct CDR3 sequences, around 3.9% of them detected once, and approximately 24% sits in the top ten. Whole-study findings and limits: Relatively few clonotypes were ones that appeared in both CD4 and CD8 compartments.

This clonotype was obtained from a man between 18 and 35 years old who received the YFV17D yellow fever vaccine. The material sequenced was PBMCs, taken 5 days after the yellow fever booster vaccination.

The CDR3 sequence is CSALTRGQHSPLHF. The DNA of the CDR3 is TGCAGTGCTCTCACCCGGGGACAGCATTCACCCCTCCACTTT. The chain employs TRBV20-1 and TRBJ1-6, with 7 nucleotides matching TRBD1. In germline, CDR1 is DFQATT, CDR2 SNEGSKA (reference sequence). CDR3 length equals 14 residues. Trimming at V came to 5 bases and at J to 8 bases, leaving 9 bases not matched to a gene.